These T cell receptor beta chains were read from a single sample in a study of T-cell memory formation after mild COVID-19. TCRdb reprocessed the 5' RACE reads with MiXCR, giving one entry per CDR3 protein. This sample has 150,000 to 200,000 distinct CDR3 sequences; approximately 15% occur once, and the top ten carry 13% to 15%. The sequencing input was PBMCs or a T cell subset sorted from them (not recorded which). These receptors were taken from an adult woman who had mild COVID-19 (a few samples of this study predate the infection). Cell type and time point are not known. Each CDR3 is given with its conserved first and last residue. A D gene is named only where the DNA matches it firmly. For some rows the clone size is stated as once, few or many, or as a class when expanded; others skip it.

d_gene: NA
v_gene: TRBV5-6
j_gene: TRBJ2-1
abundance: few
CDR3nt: TGTGCCAGCAGCTTGGGTTATAGCTCCTACAATGAGCAGTTCTTC
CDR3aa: CASSLGYSSYNEQFF

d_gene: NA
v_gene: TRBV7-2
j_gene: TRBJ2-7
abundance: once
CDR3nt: TGTGCCAGCAGCTTAGCGTTCGGAGGAGATGATGACTACGAGCAGTACTTC
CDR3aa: CASSLAFGGDDDYEQYF

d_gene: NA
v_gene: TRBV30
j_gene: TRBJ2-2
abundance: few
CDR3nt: TGTGCCTGGAGTTGGGGGGCCGGGATCGGGGAGCTGTTTTTT
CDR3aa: CAWSWGAGIGELFF

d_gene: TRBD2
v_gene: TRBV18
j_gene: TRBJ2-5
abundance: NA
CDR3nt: TGTGCCAGCTCACCACCAGAAGCGGGGGGAGAGACCCAGTACTTC
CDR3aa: CASSPPEAGGETQYF

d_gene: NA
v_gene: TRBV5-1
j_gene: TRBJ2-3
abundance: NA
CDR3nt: TGCGCCAGCAGCTTGGGACTTTTTCCTAGCACAGATACGCAGTATTTT
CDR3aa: CASSLGLFPSTDTQYF

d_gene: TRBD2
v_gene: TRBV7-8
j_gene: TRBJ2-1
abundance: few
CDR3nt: TGTGCCAGCAGCTTAAATAGCGGGAGTCTGGGTTGGACCTACAATGAGCAGTTCTTC
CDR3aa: CASSLNSGSLGWTYNEQFF

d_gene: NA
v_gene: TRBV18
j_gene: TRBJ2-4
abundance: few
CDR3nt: TGTGCCAGCTCACCGTTAGAGGGGCTCTCCAAAAACATTCAGTACTTC
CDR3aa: CASSPLEGLSKNIQYF

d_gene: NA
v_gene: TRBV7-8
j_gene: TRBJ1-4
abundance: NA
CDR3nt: TGTGCCAGCAGCTTAGCCGACACAAAATCTAAAAAACCGTTTTTT
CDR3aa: CASSLADTKSKKPFF

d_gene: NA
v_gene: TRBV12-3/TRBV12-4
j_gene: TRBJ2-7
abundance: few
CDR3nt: TGTGCCAGCAGAGTTGGGCACTACGAGCAGTACTTC
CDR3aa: CASRVGHYEQYF

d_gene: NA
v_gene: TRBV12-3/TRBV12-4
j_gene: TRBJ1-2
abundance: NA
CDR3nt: TGTGCCAGCAGTTTATTTCGGTATGGCTACACCTTC
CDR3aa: CASSLFRYGYTF

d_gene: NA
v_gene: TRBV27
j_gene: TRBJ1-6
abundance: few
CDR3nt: TGTGCCAGCAGTTTAATTCCCAGGGAGAATTCACCCCTCCACTTT
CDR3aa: CASSLIPRENSPLHF

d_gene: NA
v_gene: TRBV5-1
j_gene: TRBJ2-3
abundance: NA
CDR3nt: TGCGCCAGCAGAGGGACGTTCGAGCAGTATTTT
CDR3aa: CASRGTFEQYF

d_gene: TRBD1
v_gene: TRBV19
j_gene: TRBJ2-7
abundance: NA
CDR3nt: TGTGCCAGTCGGGACAGCCCGAATTACGAGCAGTACTTC
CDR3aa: CASRDSPNYEQYF

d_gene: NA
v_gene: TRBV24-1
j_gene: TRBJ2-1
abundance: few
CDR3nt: TGTGCCACCAGTGATCAAAGCAGCTCGGGGAGATACGGGCAGTTCTTC
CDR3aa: CATSDQSSSGRYGQFF

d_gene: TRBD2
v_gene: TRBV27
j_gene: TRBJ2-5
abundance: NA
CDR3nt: TGTGCCAGCAGTCGGGCTAGCGGGGGCCCGGGAGAGACCCAGTACTTC
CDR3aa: CASSRASGGPGETQYF

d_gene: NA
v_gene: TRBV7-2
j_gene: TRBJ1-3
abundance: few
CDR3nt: TGTGCCAGCAGCTTAGCGGTCTCTGGAAACACCATATATTTT
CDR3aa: CASSLAVSGNTIYF

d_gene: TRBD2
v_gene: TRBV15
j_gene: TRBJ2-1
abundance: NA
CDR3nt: TGTGCCACCAGCATTCCGTTTGGCGGGGGGGCCCTCAATGAGCAGTTCTTC
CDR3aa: CATSIPFGGGALNEQFF

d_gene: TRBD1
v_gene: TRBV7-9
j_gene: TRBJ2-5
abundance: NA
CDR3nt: TGTGCCAGCAGTTTAGCGAACCTCCGGGACAGGGTCGCGGAGACCCAGTACTTC
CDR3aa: CASSLANLRDRVAETQYF

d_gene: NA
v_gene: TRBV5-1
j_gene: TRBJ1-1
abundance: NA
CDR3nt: TGCGCCAGCAGCTTGGTTGTAGGGCATGACACTGAAGCTTTCTTT
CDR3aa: CASSLVVGHDTEAFF

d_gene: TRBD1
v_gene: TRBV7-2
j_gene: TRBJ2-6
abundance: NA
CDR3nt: TGTGCCAGCAGCTTAGCGAAATCCGGACAGGTGGTTCCTGGGGCCAACGTCCTGACTTTC
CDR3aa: CASSLAKSGQVVPGANVLTF

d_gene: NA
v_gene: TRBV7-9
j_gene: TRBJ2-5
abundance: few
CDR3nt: TGTGCCAGCAGCTTAGAAAACGGAGAGACCCAGTACTTC
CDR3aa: CASSLENGETQYF

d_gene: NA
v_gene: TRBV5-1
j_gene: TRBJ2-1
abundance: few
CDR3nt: TGCGCCAGCAGCACGGACTACTACAATGAGCAGTTCTTC
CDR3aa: CASSTDYYNEQFF

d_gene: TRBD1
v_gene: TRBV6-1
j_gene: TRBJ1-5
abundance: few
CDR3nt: TGTGCCAGCATCCAAGGACAGGGTGATAGCAATCAGCCCCAGCATTTT
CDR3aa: CASIQGQGDSNQPQHF

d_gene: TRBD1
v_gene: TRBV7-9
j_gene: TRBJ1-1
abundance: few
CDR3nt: TGTGCCAGCAGCCCATCGACAGGGGAGAACGCTTTCTTT
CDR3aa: CASSPSTGENAFF

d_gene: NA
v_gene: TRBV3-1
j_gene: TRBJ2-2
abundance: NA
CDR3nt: TGTGCCAGCAGCCAACGGTGGGTCCTCACGGTGAACACCGGGGAGCTGTTTTTT
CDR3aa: CASSQRWVLTVNTGELFF

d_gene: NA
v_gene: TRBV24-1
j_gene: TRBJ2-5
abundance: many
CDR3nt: TGTGCCACCATTTCGGGGCAGGGGACCCAGTACTTC
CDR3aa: CATISGQGTQYF

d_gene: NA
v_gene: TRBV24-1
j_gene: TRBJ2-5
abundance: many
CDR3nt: TGTGCCACCAGTGATTTTCCCCAGGGAGAAGAGACCCAGTACTTC
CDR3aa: CATSDFPQGEETQYF

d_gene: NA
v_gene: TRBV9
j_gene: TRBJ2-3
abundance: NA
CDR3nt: TGTGCCAGCAGCTTACAATCCCTGTCCACAGATACGCAGTATTTT
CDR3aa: CASSLQSLSTDTQYF

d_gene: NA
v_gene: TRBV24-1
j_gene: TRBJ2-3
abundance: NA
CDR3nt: TGTGCCACCAGGTCAGCAGGAGTCACAGATACGCAGTATTTT
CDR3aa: CATRSAGVTDTQYF

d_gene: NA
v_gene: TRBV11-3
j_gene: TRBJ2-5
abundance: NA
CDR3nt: TGTGCCAGCAGCTTAGGTGCGGGGAGACAGGAAGAGACCCAGTACTTC
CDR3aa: CASSLGAGRQEETQYF

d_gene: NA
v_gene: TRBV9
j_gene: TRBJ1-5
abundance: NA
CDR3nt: TGTGCCAGCAGCGAGGGTTCCCTTGCGAATCAGCCCCAGCATTTT
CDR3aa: CASSEGSLANQPQHF

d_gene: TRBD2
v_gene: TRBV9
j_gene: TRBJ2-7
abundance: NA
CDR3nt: TGTGCCAGCAGCGCCGGGACTAGCGGTTCCTACGAGCAGTACTTC
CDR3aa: CASSAGTSGSYEQYF

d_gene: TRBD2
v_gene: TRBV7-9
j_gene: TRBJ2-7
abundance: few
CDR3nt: TGTGCCAGCAGCTTAGTGGGACTAGCGGGGGCATACGAGCAGTACTTC
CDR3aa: CASSLVGLAGAYEQYF

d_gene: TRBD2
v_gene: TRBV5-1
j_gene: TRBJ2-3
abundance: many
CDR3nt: TGCGCCAGCAGCTTGGAGCGGGGTTCCACAGATACGCAGTATTTT
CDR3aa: CASSLERGSTDTQYF

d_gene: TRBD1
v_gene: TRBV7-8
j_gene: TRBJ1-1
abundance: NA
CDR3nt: TGTGCCAGCAACACAGGGGGAGGGGGGAACACTGAAGCTTTCTTT
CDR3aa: CASNTGGGGNTEAFF

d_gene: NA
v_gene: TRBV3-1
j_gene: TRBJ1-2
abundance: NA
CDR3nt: TGTGCCAGCAGCCAAGGTTTCATGGGAGATGGCTACACCTTC
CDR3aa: CASSQGFMGDGYTF

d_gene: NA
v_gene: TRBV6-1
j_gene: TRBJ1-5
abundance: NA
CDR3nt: TGTGCCAGCAGGCCCGGGGAGGGCCCCAATCAGCCCCAGCATTTT
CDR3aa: CASRPGEGPNQPQHF

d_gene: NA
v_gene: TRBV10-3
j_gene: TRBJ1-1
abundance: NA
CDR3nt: TGTGCCATCAGTGAGAGGCAGGTGAACACTGAAGCTTTCTTT
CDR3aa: CAISERQVNTEAFF

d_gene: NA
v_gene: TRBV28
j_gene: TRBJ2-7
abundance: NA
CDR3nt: TGTGCCACCACTAGGGCAGGCAGAGCCTACGAGCAGTACTTC
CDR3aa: CATTRAGRAYEQYF

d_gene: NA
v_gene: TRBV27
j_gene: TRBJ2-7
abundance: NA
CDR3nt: TGTGCCAGCAGTTCGTCGCGCCTGAGGGCCTCCTACGAGCAGTACTTC
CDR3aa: CASSSSRLRASYEQYF

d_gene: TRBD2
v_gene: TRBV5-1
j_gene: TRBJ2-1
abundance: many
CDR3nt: TGCGCCAGCTTGGCCCCCCTAGCGGGGGGTTACAATGAGCAGTTCTTC
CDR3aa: CASLAPLAGGYNEQFF

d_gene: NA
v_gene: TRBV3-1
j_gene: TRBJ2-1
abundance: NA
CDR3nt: TGTGCCAGCAGCCAAGACCGGGTAGCGTGGGACAATGAGCAGTTCTTC
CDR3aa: CASSQDRVAWDNEQFF

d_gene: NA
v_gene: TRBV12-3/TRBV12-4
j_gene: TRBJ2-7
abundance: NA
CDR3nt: TGTGCCAGCAGTTTTGGGGCAGGGAGCTCCTACGAGCAGTACTTC
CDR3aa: CASSFGAGSSYEQYF

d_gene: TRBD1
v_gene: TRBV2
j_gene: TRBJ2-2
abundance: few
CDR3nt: TGTGCCAGCAGTTCGCGACAGGGGCGGACCGGGGAGCTGTTTTTT
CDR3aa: CASSSRQGRTGELFF

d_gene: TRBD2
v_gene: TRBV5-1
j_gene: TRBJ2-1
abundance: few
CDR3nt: TGCGCCAGCAATATCGCTCCCGGACTAGCGGGAAGTTACAATGAGCAGTTCTTC
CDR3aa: CASNIAPGLAGSYNEQFF

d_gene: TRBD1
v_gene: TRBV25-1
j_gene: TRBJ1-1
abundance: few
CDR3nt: TGTGCCAGCAGTGAATATTCCCCGGGACAGGGGAGGAGGACTGAAGCTTTCTTT
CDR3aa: CASSEYSPGQGRRTEAFF

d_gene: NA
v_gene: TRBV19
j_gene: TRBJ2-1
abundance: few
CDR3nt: TGTGCCACAAGGAAGGGAGGAGGTTCCCACAATGAGCAGTTCTTC
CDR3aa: CATRKGGGSHNEQFF

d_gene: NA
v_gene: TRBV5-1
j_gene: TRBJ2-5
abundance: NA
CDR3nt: TGCGCCAGCAGCCAAGACCTGGGGACCCAGTACTTC
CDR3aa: CASSQDLGTQYF